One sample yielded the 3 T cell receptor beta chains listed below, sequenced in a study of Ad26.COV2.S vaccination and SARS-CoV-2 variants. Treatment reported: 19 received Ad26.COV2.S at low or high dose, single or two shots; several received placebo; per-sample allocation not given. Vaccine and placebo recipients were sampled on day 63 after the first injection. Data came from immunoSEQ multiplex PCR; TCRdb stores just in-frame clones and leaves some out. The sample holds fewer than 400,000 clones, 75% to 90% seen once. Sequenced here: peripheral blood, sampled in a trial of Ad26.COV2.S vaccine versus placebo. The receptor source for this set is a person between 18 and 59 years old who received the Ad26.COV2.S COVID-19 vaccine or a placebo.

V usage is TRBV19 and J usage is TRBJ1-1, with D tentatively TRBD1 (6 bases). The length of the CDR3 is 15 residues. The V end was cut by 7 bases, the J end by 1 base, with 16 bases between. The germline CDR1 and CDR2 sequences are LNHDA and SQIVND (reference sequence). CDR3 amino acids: CASTIGQFENTEAFF. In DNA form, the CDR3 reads TGTGCCAGTACCATCGGACAGTTCGAGAACACTGAAGCTTTCTTT.

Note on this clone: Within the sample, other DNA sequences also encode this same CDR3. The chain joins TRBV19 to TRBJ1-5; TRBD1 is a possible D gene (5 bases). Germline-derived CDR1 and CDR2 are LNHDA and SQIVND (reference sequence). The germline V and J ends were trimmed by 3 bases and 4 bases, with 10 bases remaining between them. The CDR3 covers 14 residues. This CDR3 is CASSIPRDNQPQHF. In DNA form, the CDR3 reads TGTGCCAGTAGTATCCCCAGGGATAATCAGCCCCAGCATTTT.

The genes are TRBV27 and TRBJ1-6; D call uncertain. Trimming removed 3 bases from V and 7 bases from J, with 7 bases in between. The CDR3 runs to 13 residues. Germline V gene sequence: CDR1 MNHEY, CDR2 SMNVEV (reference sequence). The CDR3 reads CASSFQQNSPLHF. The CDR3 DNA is TGTGCCAGCAGTTTTCAGCAAAATTCACCCCTCCACTTT.